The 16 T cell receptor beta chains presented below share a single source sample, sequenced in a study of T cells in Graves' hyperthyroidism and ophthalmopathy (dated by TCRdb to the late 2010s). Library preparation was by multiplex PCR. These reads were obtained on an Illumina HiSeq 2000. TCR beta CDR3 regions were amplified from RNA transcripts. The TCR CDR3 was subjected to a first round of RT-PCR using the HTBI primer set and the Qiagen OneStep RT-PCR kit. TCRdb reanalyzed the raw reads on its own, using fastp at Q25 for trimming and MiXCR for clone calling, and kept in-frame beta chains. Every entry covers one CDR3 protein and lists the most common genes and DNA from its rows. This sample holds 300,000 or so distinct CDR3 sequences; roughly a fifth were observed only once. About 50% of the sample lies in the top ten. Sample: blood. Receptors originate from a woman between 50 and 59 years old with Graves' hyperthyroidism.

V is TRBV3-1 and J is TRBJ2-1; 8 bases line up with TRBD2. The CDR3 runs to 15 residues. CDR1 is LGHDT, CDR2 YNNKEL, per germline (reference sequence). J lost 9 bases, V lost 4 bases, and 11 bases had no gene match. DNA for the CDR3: TGTGCCAGCAGCCTCCTAGGGACTAGTCATAGTGAGCAGTTCTTC. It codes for CASSLLGTSHSEQFF.

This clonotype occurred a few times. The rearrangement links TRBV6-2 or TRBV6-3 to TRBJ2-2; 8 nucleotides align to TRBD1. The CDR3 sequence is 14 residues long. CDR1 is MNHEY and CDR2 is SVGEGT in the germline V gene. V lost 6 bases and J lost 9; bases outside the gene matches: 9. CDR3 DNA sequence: TGTGCCAGCAGCTGGGACAGGCTTTTCCGGGAGCTGTTTTTT. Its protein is CASSWDRLFRELFF.

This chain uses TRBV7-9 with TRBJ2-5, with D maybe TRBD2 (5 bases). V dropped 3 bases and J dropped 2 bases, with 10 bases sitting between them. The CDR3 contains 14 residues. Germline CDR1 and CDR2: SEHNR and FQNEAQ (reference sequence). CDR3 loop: CASSLEWEQETQYF. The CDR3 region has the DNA TGTGCCAGCAGCTTGGAGTGGGAGCAAGAGACCCAGTACTTC.

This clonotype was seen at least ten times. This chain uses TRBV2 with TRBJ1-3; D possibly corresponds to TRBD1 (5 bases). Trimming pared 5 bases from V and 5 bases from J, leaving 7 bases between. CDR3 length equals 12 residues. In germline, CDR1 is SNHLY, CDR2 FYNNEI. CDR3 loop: CASSRDRNTIYF. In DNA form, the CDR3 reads TGTGCCAGCAGTCGGGACCGAAACACCATATATTTT. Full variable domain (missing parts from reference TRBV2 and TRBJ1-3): EPEVTQTPSHQVTQMGQEVILRCVPISNHLYFYWYRQILGQKVEFLVSFYNNEISEKSEIFDDQFSVERPDGSNFTLKIRSTKLEDSAMYFCASSRDRNTIYFGEGSWLTVV.

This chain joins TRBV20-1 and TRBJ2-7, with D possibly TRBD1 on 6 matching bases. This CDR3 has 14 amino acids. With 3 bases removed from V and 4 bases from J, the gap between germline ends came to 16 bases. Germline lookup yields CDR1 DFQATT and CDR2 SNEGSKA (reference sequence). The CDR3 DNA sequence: TGCAGTGCTAGGGCCGACAGGTTTGGGTACGAGCAGTACTTC. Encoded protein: CSARADRFGYEQYF.

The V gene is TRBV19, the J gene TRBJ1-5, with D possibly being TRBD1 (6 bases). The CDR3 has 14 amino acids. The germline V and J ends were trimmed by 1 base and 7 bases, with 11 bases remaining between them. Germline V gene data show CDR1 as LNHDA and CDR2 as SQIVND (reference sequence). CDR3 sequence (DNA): TGTGCCAGTAGTATAGGGGGGGCTCGGCAGCCCCAGCATTTT. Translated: CASSIGGARQPQHF.

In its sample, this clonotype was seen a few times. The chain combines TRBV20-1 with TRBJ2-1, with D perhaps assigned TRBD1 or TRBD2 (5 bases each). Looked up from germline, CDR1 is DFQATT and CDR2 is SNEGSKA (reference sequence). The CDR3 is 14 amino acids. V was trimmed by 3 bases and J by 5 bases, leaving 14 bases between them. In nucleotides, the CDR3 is TGCAGTGCTAGTTCGGACGGGGCAGACAATGAGCAGTTCTTC. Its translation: CSASSDGADNEQFF.

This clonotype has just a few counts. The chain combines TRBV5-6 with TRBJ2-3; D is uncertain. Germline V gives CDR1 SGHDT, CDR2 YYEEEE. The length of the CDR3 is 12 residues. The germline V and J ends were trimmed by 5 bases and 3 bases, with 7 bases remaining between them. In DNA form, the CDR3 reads TGTGCCAGCAGGTGGGCAACAGATACGCAGTATTTT. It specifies CASRWATDTQYF.

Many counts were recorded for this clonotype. Here the CDR3 DNA reads TGCGGAGTAAGAAGGGGAGAAAACACCGGGGAGCTGTTTTTT. Protein: CGVRRGENTGELFF. The rearrangement uses TRBV20-1 and TRBJ2-2; D tentatively fits TRBD1 or TRBD2 (5 bases each). The CDR3 sequence is 14 residues long. From germline, CDR1 is DFQATT and CDR2 SNEGSKA (reference sequence).

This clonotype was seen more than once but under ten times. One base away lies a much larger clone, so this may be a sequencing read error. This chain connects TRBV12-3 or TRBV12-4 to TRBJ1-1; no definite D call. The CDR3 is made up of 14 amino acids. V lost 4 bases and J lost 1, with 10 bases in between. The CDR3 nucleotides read TGTGCCAGCAGTTACCGGAACACGAACACTGAAGCTTTCTTT. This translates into CASSYRNTNTEAFF.

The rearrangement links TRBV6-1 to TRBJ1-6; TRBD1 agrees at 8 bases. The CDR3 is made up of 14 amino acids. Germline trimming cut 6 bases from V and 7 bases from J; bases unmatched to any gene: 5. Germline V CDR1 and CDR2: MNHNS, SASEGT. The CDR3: CASSDRGENSPLHF. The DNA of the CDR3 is TGTGCCAGCAGCGACAGGGGTGAGAATTCACCCCTCCACTTT.

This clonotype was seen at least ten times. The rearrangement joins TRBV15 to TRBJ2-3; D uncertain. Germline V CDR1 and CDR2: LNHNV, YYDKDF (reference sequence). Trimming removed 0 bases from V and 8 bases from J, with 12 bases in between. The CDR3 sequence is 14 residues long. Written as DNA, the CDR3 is TGTGCCACCAGCAGAGATTCAGTGACGGGTACGCAGTATTTT. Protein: CATSRDSVTGTQYF.

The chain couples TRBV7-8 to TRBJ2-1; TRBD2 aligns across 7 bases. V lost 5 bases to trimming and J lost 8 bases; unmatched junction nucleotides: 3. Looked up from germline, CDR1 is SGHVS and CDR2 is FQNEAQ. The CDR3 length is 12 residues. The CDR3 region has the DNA TGTGCCAGCAGCCGGACTAGTTATGAGCAGTTCTTC. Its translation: CASSRTSYEQFF.

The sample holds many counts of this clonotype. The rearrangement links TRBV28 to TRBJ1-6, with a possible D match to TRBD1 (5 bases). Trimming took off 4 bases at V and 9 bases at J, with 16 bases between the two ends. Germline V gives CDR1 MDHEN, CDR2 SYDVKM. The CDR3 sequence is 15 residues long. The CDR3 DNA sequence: TGTGCCAGCAGTTCCCCTAGGGGATCCGGTTCACCCCTCCACTTT. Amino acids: CASSSPRGSGSPLHF. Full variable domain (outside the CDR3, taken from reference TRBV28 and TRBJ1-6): DVKVTQSSRYLVKRTGEKVFLECVQDMDHENMFWYRQDPGLGLRLIYFSYDVKMKEKGDIPEGYSVSREKKERFSLILESASTNQTSMYLCASSSPRGSGSPLHFGNGTRLTVT.

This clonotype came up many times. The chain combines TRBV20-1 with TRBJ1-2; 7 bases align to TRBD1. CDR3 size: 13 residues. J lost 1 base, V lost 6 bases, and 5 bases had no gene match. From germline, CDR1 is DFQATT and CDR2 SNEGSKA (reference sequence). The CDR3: CSAGTENNYGYTF. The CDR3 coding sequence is TGCAGTGCCGGGACAGAGAATAACTATGGCTACACCTTC.

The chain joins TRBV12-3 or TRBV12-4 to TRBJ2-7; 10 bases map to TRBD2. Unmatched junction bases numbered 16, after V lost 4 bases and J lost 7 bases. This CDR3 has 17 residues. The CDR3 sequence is CASSCQPGTSVLREQYF. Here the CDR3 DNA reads TGTGCCAGCAGTTGTCAACCCGGGACTAGCGTCTTGCGGGAGCAGTACTTC.